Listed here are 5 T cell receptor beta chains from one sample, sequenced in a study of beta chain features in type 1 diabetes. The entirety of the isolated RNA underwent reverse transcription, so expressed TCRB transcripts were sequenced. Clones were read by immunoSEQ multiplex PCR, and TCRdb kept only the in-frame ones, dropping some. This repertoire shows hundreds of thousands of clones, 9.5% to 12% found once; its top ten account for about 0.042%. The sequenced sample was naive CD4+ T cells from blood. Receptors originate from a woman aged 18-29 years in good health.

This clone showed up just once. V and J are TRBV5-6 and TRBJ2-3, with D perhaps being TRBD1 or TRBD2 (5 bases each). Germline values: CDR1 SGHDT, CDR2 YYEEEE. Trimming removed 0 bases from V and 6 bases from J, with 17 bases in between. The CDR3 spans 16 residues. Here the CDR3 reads CASSLVQGPQSDTQYF. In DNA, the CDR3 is TGTGCCAGCAGCTTGGTCCAGGGACCGCAATCGGATACGCAGTATTTT.

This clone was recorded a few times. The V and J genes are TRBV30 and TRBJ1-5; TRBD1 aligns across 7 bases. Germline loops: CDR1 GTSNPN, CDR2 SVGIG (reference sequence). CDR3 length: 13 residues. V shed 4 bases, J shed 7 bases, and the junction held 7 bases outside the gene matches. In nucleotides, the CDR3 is TGTGCCTGGAACAAGGGGGCGGAACAGCCCCAGCATTTT. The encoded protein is CAWNKGAEQPQHF.

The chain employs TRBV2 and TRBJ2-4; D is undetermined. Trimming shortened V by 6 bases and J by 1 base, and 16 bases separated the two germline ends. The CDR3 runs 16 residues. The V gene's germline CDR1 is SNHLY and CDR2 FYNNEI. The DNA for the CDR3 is TGTGCCAGCAGGGTGATGATTGTAGGGGCCAAAAACATTCAGTACTTC. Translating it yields CASRVMIVGAKNIQYF. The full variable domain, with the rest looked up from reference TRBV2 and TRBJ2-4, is EPEVTQTPSHQVTQMGQEVILRCVPISNHLYFYWYRQILGQKVEFLVSFYNNEISEKSEIFDDQFSVERPDGSNFTLKIRSTKLEDSAMYFCASRVMIVGAKNIQYFGAGTRLSVL.

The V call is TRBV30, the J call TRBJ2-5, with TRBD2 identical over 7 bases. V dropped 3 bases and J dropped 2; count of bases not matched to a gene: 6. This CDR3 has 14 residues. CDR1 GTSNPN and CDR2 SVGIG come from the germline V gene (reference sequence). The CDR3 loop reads CAWRGKRGQETQYF. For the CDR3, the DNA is TGTGCCTGGAGGGGAAAGCGGGGACAAGAGACCCAGTACTTC.

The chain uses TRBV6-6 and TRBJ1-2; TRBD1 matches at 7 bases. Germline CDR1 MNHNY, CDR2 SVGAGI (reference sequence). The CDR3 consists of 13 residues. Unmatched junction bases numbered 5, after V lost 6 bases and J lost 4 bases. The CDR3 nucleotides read TGTGCCAGCAGACCAACAGGGGTCTATGGCTACACCTTC. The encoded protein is CASRPTGVYGYTF.